A single sample is the source of the 22 T cell receptor beta chains below, sequenced in a study of shared clonotypes between healthy human individuals. The method was immunoSEQ multiplex PCR; TCRdb's version includes in-frame clones alone and lacks a portion of them. The sample lists millions of clones; roughly 95% were seen once. The naive CD8 subset, CD45RO-negative cells positively selected for CCR7, excluded terminally differentiated effector memory CD45RA+ cells. Sample: naive CD8+ T cells sorted from blood. Receptors were obtained from a man younger than 35 in good health.

The chain links TRBV6-5 to TRBJ1-1; no definite D call. Germline V gene sequence: CDR1 MNHEY, CDR2 SVGAGI. The CDR3 loop spans 13 amino acids. CDR3 protein: CATARHLNTEAFF. As DNA, the CDR3 is TGTGCAACGGCCCGGCACCTGAACACTGAAGCTTTCTTT.

Of note for this clone: Within the sample, other DNA sequences also encode this same CDR3. The J gene is TRBJ2-7, the V gene TRBV27; D is possibly TRBD2 (6 bases). Germline loops: CDR1 MNHEY, CDR2 SMNVEV (reference sequence). Trimming removed 0 bases from V and 2 bases from J, with 11 bases in between. CDR3 size: 15 residues. CDR3 sequence: CASSLSPWGAYEQYF. The CDR3, as DNA: TGTGCCAGCAGTTTATCTCCTTGGGGGGCCTACGAGCAGTACTTC.

CDR3 region: CASSFTGSGTPLHF. The CDR3 DNA sequence: TGTGCCAGCAGTTTTACAGGGTCGGGCACACCCCTCCACTTT. The V gene is TRBV27, the J gene TRBJ1-6, with D perhaps matching TRBD1 (6 bases). Germline values: CDR1 MNHEY, CDR2 SMNVEV (reference sequence). The length of the CDR3 is 14 residues. With 3 bases removed from V and 11 bases from J, the gap between germline ends came to 14 bases.

The V call is TRBV30, the J call TRBJ2-7; either TRBD1 or TRBD2 may supply D (5 bases each). The germline V gene has CDR1 GTSNPN and CDR2 SVGIG (reference sequence). The germline V and J ends were trimmed by 7 bases and 9 bases, with 25 bases remaining between them. The CDR3 loop spans 14 amino acids. Here the CDR3 DNA reads TGTGCCTTGCCCACCCCCCGGGACGCTTTCGGGCAGTACTTC. Amino acids: CALPTPRDAFGQYF.

The chain is built from TRBV30 and TRBJ2-7; D perhaps matches TRBD1 (6 bases). V lost 7 bases to trimming and J lost 1 base, with 11 bases between them. This CDR3 has 12 residues. Germline assignment: CDR1 GTSNPN and CDR2 SVGIG (reference sequence). The CDR3 region is CAYRDKSYEQYF. CDR3 nucleotides: TGTGCCTACCGGGACAAGTCCTACGAGCAGTACTTC.

This clone was detected once. The rearrangement uses TRBV4-1 and TRBJ1-5; 9 nucleotides agree with TRBD1. Germline CDR1 is MGHRA and CDR2 is YSYEKL. The CDR3 is made up of 16 amino acids. The V gene end was trimmed by 3 bases and the J gene end by 7 bases; junction bases not matched to a gene: 10. CDR3 amino acids: CASSQEQGATIQPQHF. In DNA, the CDR3 is TGCGCCAGCAGCCAGGAACAGGGGGCTACGATCCAGCCCCAGCATTTT.

This clone was detected a few times. The V and J genes are TRBV7-2 and TRBJ2-5, with TRBD1 identical over 8 bases. This CDR3 is built from 16 residues. Per the germline V gene, CDR1 is SGHTA and CDR2 is FQGNSA. Trimming removed 4 bases from V and 2 bases from J; junction bases left unmatched: 9. The CDR3 loop is CASSSGTGKTQETQYF. CDR3 nucleotides: TGTGCCAGCAGCTCGGGGACAGGAAAAACACAAGAGACCCAGTACTTC. The complete variable domain, with remaining parts taken from reference TRBV7-2 and TRBJ2-5, reads GAGVSQSPSNKVTEKGKDVELRCDPISGHTALYWYRQSLGQGLEFLIYFQGNSAPDKSGLPSDRFSAERTGGSVSTLTIQRTQQEDSAVYLCASSSGTGKTQETQYFGPGTRLLVL.

V is TRBV9 and J is TRBJ2-2; TRBD2 is a possible D gene (5 bases). Looked up from germline, CDR1 is SGDLS and CDR2 is YYNGEE. The CDR3 loop spans 13 amino acids. V dropped 0 bases and J dropped 6 bases, with 6 bases sitting between them. The CDR3 protein is CASSVDSAGELFF. CDR3 DNA: TGTGCCAGCAGCGTAGATAGCGCCGGGGAGCTGTTTTTT.

In this sample, this clone turned up once. A much larger clonotype is one base distant, so this may be a read error. The chain uses TRBV7-3 and TRBJ2-6, with D hard to call. This CDR3 has 13 residues. V was cut by 2 bases and J by 2 bases, with 1 base left in between. Germline CDR1 SGHTA, CDR2 FQGTGA. The CDR3 loop reads CASSLAGANVLTF. The CDR3 nucleotides read TGTGCCAGCAGCTTAGCTGGGGCCAACGTCCTGACTTTC.

The sample holds a few counts of this clone. The chain is built from TRBV6-1 and TRBJ1-2; TRBD1 matches 9 bases. The germline V gene has CDR1 MNHNS and CDR2 SASEGT. V lost 8 bases to trimming and J lost 2 bases; unmatched junction nucleotides: 6. This CDR3 has 14 amino acids. In DNA, the CDR3 is TGTGCCAGCGACCCGGGACAGGGAAACTATGGCTACACCTTC. This codes for CASDPGQGNYGYTF.

The chain employs TRBV27 and TRBJ2-7; 7 nucleotides match TRBD2. CDR1 and CDR2 from the germline V gene are MNHEY and SMNVEV (reference sequence). V lost 6 bases and J lost 4; bases outside the gene matches: 6. The length of the CDR3 is 13 residues. Here the CDR3 reads CASSHLGGYEQYF. The CDR3 region has the DNA TGTGCCAGCAGCCATTTGGGGGGGTACGAGCAGTACTTC.

The V gene is TRBV9, the J gene TRBJ2-5, with TRBD1 as a possible D gene (6 bases). CDR3 size: 16 residues. CDR1 is SGDLS and CDR2 is YYNGEE in the germline V gene. Trimming cost V 0 bases and J 2 bases, with 14 bases left between them. DNA for the CDR3: TGTGCCAGCAGCGTAGAAGACAGGTCGGTGCAAGAGACCCAGTACTTC. This sequence encodes CASSVEDRSVQETQYF.

The V call is TRBV18, the J call TRBJ1-2; D possibly corresponds to TRBD1 (6 bases). CDR1 is KGHSH and CDR2 is LQKENI in the germline V gene. The V end lost 2 bases, the J end lost 5 bases, and 21 bases lay between the germline ends. CDR3 size: 17 residues. CDR3 region: CASSPMAGDGMEYGYTF. The CDR3 DNA is TGTGCCAGCTCACCAATGGCAGGGGATGGGATGGAGTATGGCTACACCTTC.

In regard to this clone: Other DNA sequences in the same sample also yield this CDR3. This chain connects TRBV9 to TRBJ1-4, with TRBD1 matching over 9 bases. The germline CDR1 and CDR2 sequences are SGDLS and YYNGEE. CDR3 length: 15 amino acids. V lost 0 bases and J lost 5; bases outside the gene matches: 2. CDR3 DNA sequence: TGTGCCAGCAGCGTAGGGGGACAGGGCAATGAAAAACTGTTTTTT. Amino acid sequence: CASSVGGQGNEKLFF.

The chain has TRBV28 and TRBJ2-3, with D perhaps TRBD2 (6 bases). Looked up from germline, CDR1 is MDHEN and CDR2 is SYDVKM. Trimming removed 5 bases at V and 3 bases at J, with 12 bases between. The CDR3 is 14 amino acids. The CDR3: CASSRFGSTDTQYF. In DNA, the CDR3 is TGTGCCAGCAGTAGATTCGGGAGTACAGATACGCAGTATTTT.

Of note for this clone: This may come from a read error, since a much larger clone is one base off. The same CDR3 is also encoded by other DNA sequences in this sample. The chain has TRBV7-9 and TRBJ2-7; perhaps TRBD1 as D (5 bases). The germline gives CDR1 SEHNR, CDR2 FQNEAQ (reference sequence). The CDR3 covers 13 residues. The V and J ends lost 3 bases and 0 bases respectively, with 6 bases between them. The CDR3 protein is CASSFDSSYEQYF. The DNA of the CDR3 is TGTGCCAGCAGCTTTGACAGCTCCTACGAGCAGTACTTC.

The CDR3 region is CASSQDTGQRSTDTQYF. In DNA, the CDR3 is TGTGCCAGCAGCCAAGATACAGGCCAGCGTAGCACAGATACGCAGTATTTT. This sequence joins TRBV14 and TRBJ2-3; a possible D gene is TRBD1 (5 bases). There are 17 residues in the CDR3. V was trimmed by 0 bases and J by 0 bases, leaving 13 bases between them. Germline CDR1 reads SGHDN; CDR2 reads FVKESK. Filled out from reference TRBV14 and TRBJ2-3, the complete variable domain reads EAGVTQFPSHSVIEKGQTVTLRCDPISGHDNLYWYRRVMGKEIKFLLHFVKESKQDESGMPNNRFLAERTGGTYSTLKVQPAELEDSGVYFCASSQDTGQRSTDTQYFGPGTRLTVL.

A remark on this clone: Other DNA sequences in the sample encode the same CDR3. V usage is TRBV7-9 and J usage is TRBJ2-7; the match to TRBD1 covers 8 bases. V shed 5 bases and J 3 bases; nucleotides not matched to a gene: 3. CDR1 is SEHNR and CDR2 is FQNEAQ in the germline V gene (reference sequence). CDR3 length: 13 residues. The CDR3, as DNA: TGTGCCAGCAGCCCCGGACAGGGCTACGAGCAGTACTTC. Amino acid sequence: CASSPGQGYEQYF.

On this clone: Relative to the germline gene, one junction end is altered; a read error may explain this. The chain has TRBV5-1 and TRBJ2-3, with 14 bases lining up with TRBD2. Germline CDR1 and CDR2: SGHRS and YFSETQ. The CDR3 length is 18 residues. The CDR3 DNA is TGCGCCAGCAGCTATCTACTAGGGACTAGCGGGAGTACAGGTACGCAGTATTTT. Protein sequence: CASSYLLGTSGSTGTQYF.

This clone was seen just once. J is TRBJ2-7 and V is TRBV4-3; the match to TRBD2 covers 9 bases. Germline values: CDR1 LGHNA, CDR2 YSLEER. V lost 4 bases, J lost 3 bases, and 10 bases stayed unmatched. The CDR3 totals 16 residues. CDR3 region: CASSLTLAGENYEQYF. In nucleotides, the CDR3 is TGCGCCAGCAGCCTAACTTTAGCGGGGGAAAACTACGAGCAGTACTTC.

This rearrangement joins TRBV5-4 to TRBJ2-3; 7 bases are shared with TRBD1. The CDR3 spans 15 residues. Germline values: CDR1 SGHNT, CDR2 YYREEE (reference sequence). V lost 0 bases and J lost 2; bases outside the gene matches: 3. DNA for the CDR3: TGTGCCAGCAGCTTGGGGGACAGAACCACAGATACGCAGTATTTT. Translation gives CASSLGDRTTDTQYF.

J is TRBJ2-3 and V is TRBV6-1; D may be TRBD2 (6 bases). Germline values: CDR1 MNHNS, CDR2 SASEGT. V lost 9 bases and J 3 bases, leaving 13 bases between the germline ends. The length of the CDR3 is 13 residues. The CDR3 DNA sequence: TGTGCCAGTCCAGGGAGGTTTACAGATACGCAGTATTTT. Translated, it gives CASPGRFTDTQYF.